One sample yielded the 20 T cell receptor beta chains listed below, sequenced in a study of T-cell memory formation after mild COVID-19. Each CDR3 protein is one row after TCRdb ran MiXCR on the 5' RACE reads. Of about 500,000 distinct CDR3 sequences listed, 20% are singletons. The sequenced material came from PBMCs or a T cell subset sorted from them (not recorded which). The receptors were gathered from an adult woman who had mild COVID-19 (a few samples of this study predate the infection). Cell type and time point are not known.

V and J are TRBV18 and TRBJ2-2, with unresolved D. This CDR3 spans 15 amino acids. Germline V gene sequence: CDR1 KGHSH, CDR2 LQKENI. V lost 5 bases and J lost 2, with 12 bases in between. The CDR3 region has the DNA TGTGCCAGCTCAAGTACAAGGTCAAACACCGGGGAGCTGTTTTTT. Its protein is CASSSTRSNTGELFF.

The sample holds many counts of this clonotype. CDR3 DNA: TGTGCCAGCAGCTTAGACGCGGGATTCTATGAGCAGTTCTTC. Translation gives CASSLDAGFYEQFF. The gene calls are TRBV7-6 and TRBJ2-1; TRBD2 might be the D (6 bases). Trimming left V 1 base short and J 8 bases short, with 12 bases between. This CDR3 contains 14 residues. Germline assignment: CDR1 SGHVS and CDR2 FNYEAQ.

This clonotype appeared a few times. V gene TRBV9 combines with J gene TRBJ1-4, with D tentatively TRBD1 (5 bases). The CDR3 totals 15 residues. Germline lookup yields CDR1 SGDLS and CDR2 YYNGEE. Deletions cut 3 bases from V and 4 bases from J, with 13 bases between. CDR3 sequence: CASSEGRELNEKLFF. CDR3 DNA sequence: TGTGCCAGCAGCGAGGGCAGGGAACTTAATGAAAAACTGTTTTTT.

This clonotype was counted a few times. The V and J genes are TRBV7-8 and TRBJ1-2; D is undetermined. The CDR3 has 16 amino acids. Looked up from germline, CDR1 is SGHVS and CDR2 is FQNEAQ. V was clipped by 5 bases and J by 2 bases, with 18 bases between them. The CDR3: CASSVSHRSHNYGYTF. The CDR3 region has the DNA TGTGCCAGCAGCGTTAGTCACCGATCCCACAACTATGGCTACACCTTC.

The rearrangement uses TRBV18 and TRBJ2-1, with 9 bases aligning to TRBD2. The germline V gene encodes CDR1 KGHSH and CDR2 LQKENI. The length of the CDR3 is 16 residues. Germline trimming cut 3 bases from V and 5 bases from J; bases unmatched to any gene: 8. CDR3: CASSPRREGAHNEQFF. Written as DNA, the CDR3 is TGTGCCAGCTCACCGAGGCGGGAGGGGGCCCACAATGAGCAGTTCTTC.

V is TRBV7-9 and J is TRBJ2-7; maybe TRBD2 (6 bases). The germline V gene has CDR1 SEHNR and CDR2 FQNEAQ (reference sequence). Trimming took off 0 bases at V and 4 bases at J, with 13 bases between the two ends. The CDR3 runs to 15 residues. CDR3 loop: CASSLAGRGRYEQYF. The CDR3 coding sequence is TGTGCCAGCAGCTTAGCCGGGCGGGGAAGGTACGAGCAGTACTTC.

This clonotype was counted ten times or more. The rearrangement links TRBV5-1 to TRBJ1-1; D gene unclear. Trimming took 0 bases from V and 5 from J, leaving 8 bases between them. Per the germline V gene, CDR1 is SGHRS and CDR2 is YFSETQ. The CDR3 sequence is 13 residues long. CDR3 sequence: CASSLGVGTEAFF. Here the CDR3 DNA reads TGCGCCAGCAGCTTGGGCGTGGGGACTGAAGCTTTCTTT.

The gene calls are TRBV13 and TRBJ2-1, with D tentatively TRBD2 (7 bases). V lost 2 bases and J lost 5, with 13 bases in between. The germline V gene encodes CDR1 PRHDT and CDR2 FYEKMQ (reference sequence). The CDR3 runs 15 residues. CDR3 DNA sequence: TGTGCCAGCAGCTTATCTCGCGGGGGCAACAATGAGCAGTTCTTC. Residues: CASSLSRGGNNEQFF.

This clonotype was counted between two and nine times. CDR3 DNA: TGTGCCATCAGTTATTCAGGGTCCTCTGAGCAGTTCTTC. Translating gives CAISYSGSSEQFF. The chain recombines TRBV10-3 with TRBJ2-1, with a weak D call TRBD1 (5 bases). Trimming cost V 5 bases and J 9 bases, with 14 bases left between them. This CDR3 is 13 amino acids long. Per the germline V gene, CDR1 is ENHRY and CDR2 is SYGVKD.

This chain uses TRBV5-6 with TRBJ1-3; D is unclear. The germline V and J ends were trimmed by 3 bases and 4 bases, with 23 bases remaining between them. CDR3 length equals 18 residues. CDR1 and CDR2 (germline): SGHDT, YYEEEE. CDR3 coding DNA: TGTGCCAGCAGCTACAAACCGGTAAACTCCCTTAAGGGAAACACCATATATTTT. Amino acid sequence: CASSYKPVNSLKGNTIYF.

This clonotype was picked up a small number of times. V is TRBV7-8 and J is TRBJ2-2, with TRBD1 matching over 8 bases. CDR3 length: 18 residues. V trimming: 1 base; J trimming: 5 bases; junction bases outside the gene matches: 12. Germline values: CDR1 SGHVS, CDR2 FQNEAQ. The CDR3 loop is CASSLGFGGQEGTGELFF. The CDR3 DNA follows: TGTGCCAGCAGCTTAGGGTTTGGGGGACAGGAGGGGACCGGGGAGCTGTTTTTT. The full variable domain, its missing parts supplied by reference TRBV7-8 and TRBJ2-2, is GAGVSQSPRYKVAKRGQDVALRCDPISGHVSLFWYQQALGQGPEFLTYFQNEAQLDKSGLPSDRFFAERPEGSVSTLKIQRTQQEDSAVYLCASSLGFGGQEGTGELFFGEGSRLTVL.

The genes are TRBV9 and TRBJ2-1, with 14 bases fitting TRBD2. Germline V CDR1 and CDR2: SGDLS, YYNGEE. This CDR3 has 17 amino acids. With 0 bases clipped from V and 11 bases from J, the junction kept 10 bases outside the gene matches. CDR3 loop: CASSVDPGLAGGRQQFF. DNA of the CDR3: TGTGCCAGCAGCGTAGATCCAGGACTAGCGGGAGGCCGCCAGCAGTTCTTC.

The chain has TRBV27 and TRBJ2-5, with D unresolved. The germline gives CDR1 MNHEY, CDR2 SMNVEV (reference sequence). The germline V and J ends were trimmed by 4 bases and 7 bases, with 10 bases remaining between them. The CDR3 totals 12 residues. The CDR3 coding sequence is TGTGCCAGCAGTTCCCCGAGAGGGACCCAGTACTTC. It specifies CASSSPRGTQYF.

This clonotype showed up just a few times. The chain joins TRBV6-6 to TRBJ2-1, with D tentatively TRBD2 (8 bases). The CDR3 is 16 residues long. Deletions cut 6 bases from V and 4 bases from J, with 19 bases between. The germline V gene encodes CDR1 MNHNY and CDR2 SVGAGI (reference sequence). The CDR3 DNA is TGTGCCAGCAGCGCGGGGGGAGGGGGCGGATACAATGAGCAGTTCTTC. It specifies CASSAGGGGGYNEQFF.

This clonotype occurred a few times. The chain has TRBV12-3 or TRBV12-4 and TRBJ2-3, with D unclear. This CDR3 comprises 15 residues. V was clipped by 2 bases and J by 4 bases, with 13 bases between them. The CDR3, as DNA: TGTGCCAGCAGTTTACTTTTAGTTTCGGCAGATACGCAGTATTTT. Encoded protein: CASSLLLVSADTQYF.

This clonotype was detected only a few times. This sequence joins TRBV7-9 and TRBJ2-6, with D perhaps matching TRBD2 (6 bases). CDR1 is SEHNR, CDR2 FQNEAQ, per germline (reference sequence). The CDR3 is 16 amino acids. V was clipped by 3 bases and J by 0 bases, with 9 bases between them. CDR3 sequence: CASSLDYSSGANVLTF. CDR3 DNA sequence: TGTGCCAGCAGCTTGGACTACAGCTCTGGGGCCAACGTCCTGACTTTC.

This sequence joins TRBV7-2 and TRBJ2-7; TRBD1 might be the D (6 bases). Germline CDR1 reads SGHTA; CDR2 reads FQGNSA. This CDR3 comprises 14 residues. Trimming shortened V by 1 base and J by 7 bases, and 14 bases separated the two germline ends. As DNA, the CDR3 is TGTGCCAGCAGCTTAGGGCAGGGGCCGAGGGAGCAGTACTTC. Protein sequence: CASSLGQGPREQYF.

This clonotype was recorded a few times. Germline and junction disagree at one end, which may indicate a read error. The rearrangement joins TRBV11-1 to TRBJ2-1; 8 bases match TRBD1. The germline V gene encodes CDR1 SGHAT and CDR2 FQDESV (reference sequence). The CDR3 covers 14 residues. The CDR3 coding sequence is TGTGCCAGCAGCCAGGGGGCGAGGTACAGTGAGCAGTTCTTC. It yields the protein CASSQGARYSEQFF.

There are a few counts of this clonotype. The rearrangement links TRBV5-6 to TRBJ2-2; no firm D call. V lost 4 bases, J lost 4 bases, and 17 bases lay in between. The CDR3 has 16 residues. CDR1 and CDR2 from the germline V gene are SGHDT and YYEEEE. The CDR3 DNA is TGTGCCAGCAGCCCTGATATTTACGGTAGCACCGGGGAGCTGTTTTTT. This codes for CASSPDIYGSTGELFF.

This clonotype was picked up one time. The rearrangement links TRBV7-2 to TRBJ2-4; TRBD2 might be the D (5 bases). The germline V gene has CDR1 SGHTA and CDR2 FQGNSA. CDR3 size: 16 residues. The V and J ends lost 0 bases and 0 bases respectively, with 9 bases between them. The CDR3 is CASSLAHSGAKNIQYF. The CDR3 DNA reads TGTGCCAGCAGCTTAGCGCACAGCGGAGCCAAAAACATTCAGTACTTC. Drawing the rest from reference TRBV7-2 and TRBJ2-4, the complete variable domain is GAGVSQSPSNKVTEKGKDVELRCDPISGHTALYWYRQSLGQGLEFLIYFQGNSAPDKSGLPSDRFSAERTGGSVSTLTIQRTQQEDSAVYLCASSLAHSGAKNIQYFGAGTRLSVL.